The clone carrying this TCR beta chain was seen once. These data are taken from a study of T cell changes during pregnancy in multiple sclerosis. Here immunoSEQ multiplex PCR was the method, and the copy in TCRdb shows in-frame clones only, minus some. The sample holds 73,000 or so clones, roughly 90% seen once. Per germline, CDR1 GTSNPN and CDR2 SVGIG (reference sequence). Trimming removed 3 bases from V and 2 bases from J, with 13 bases in between. The CDR3 has 14 residues. The input for sequencing was peripheral blood, taken after pregnancy. The TCR originated in a female donor in good health, enrolled as a control in a pregnancy study. The chain employs TRBV30 and TRBJ1-1, with D tentatively TRBD1 (5 bases). The CDR3 DNA reads as TGTGCCTGGAGCCCCCAAAGGGGAAACACTGAAGCTTTCTTT. Its translation: CAWSPQRGNTEAFF.